The rows below give T cell receptor beta chains drawn from one sample of a study of blood T cell repertoires in COVID-19. Generated by immunoSEQ multiplex PCR, the TCRdb table keeps only in-frame clones and is missing some. The table records some 220,000 clones, 80% of them present only once. Material for sequencing was peripheral blood. Receptors were obtained from a human donor in a cohort sampled during active COVID-19. Both conserved end residues are part of each CDR3. Each record gives: CDR3 DNA, CDR3 protein, V gene, D gene, J gene, clone size. A D gene is named only where the DNA matches it firmly. Rows may omit the clone size; those that give it use once, few, many or a size class.

cdr3_nt: TGCGCCAGCAGCTTAGGCGGCAGGGGACCTTACGAGCAGTACTTC
cdr3_aa: CASSLGGRGPYEQYF
v_call: TRBV5-1
d_call: .
j_call: TRBJ2-7
clone_size: few

cdr3_nt: TGCGCCAGCAGCGGACCTGGGGGGACTGAAGCTTTCTTT
cdr3_aa: CASSGPGGTEAFF
v_call: TRBV5-1
d_call: .
j_call: TRBJ1-1
clone_size: .

cdr3_nt: TGTGCCAGCAGCGCAGGGTCAACCGGGGAGCTGTTTTTT
cdr3_aa: CASSAGSTGELFF
v_call: TRBV9
d_call: .
j_call: TRBJ2-2
clone_size: .

cdr3_nt: TGTGCCAGTAGTAAGGGGACTAGCGGGAGGCTCCACAATGAGCAGTTCTTC
cdr3_aa: CASSKGTSGRLHNEQFF
v_call: TRBV19
d_call: TRBD2
j_call: TRBJ2-1
clone_size: many

cdr3_nt: TGTGCCAGCAGTTTCCCCCCGGGGAGAGGTTCACCCCTCCACTTT
cdr3_aa: CASSFPPGRGSPLHF
v_call: TRBV28
d_call: .
j_call: TRBJ1-6
clone_size: .

cdr3_nt: TGTGCCAGCAGTGCTCGGGGACTAGCGGGACCCAATGAGCAGTTCTTC
cdr3_aa: CASSARGLAGPNEQFF
v_call: TRBV6-1
d_call: TRBD2
j_call: TRBJ2-1
clone_size: .

cdr3_nt: TGTGCCAGCACTCGCCAGGGCAATTCACCCCTCCACTTT
cdr3_aa: CASTRQGNSPLHF
v_call: TRBV6-5
d_call: .
j_call: TRBJ1-6
clone_size: .

cdr3_nt: TGTGCCAGTAGTATAGGGCTGACAGATACGCAGTATTTT
cdr3_aa: CASSIGLTDTQYF
v_call: TRBV19
d_call: .
j_call: TRBJ2-3
clone_size: .

cdr3_nt: TGTGCCAGCAGCTCTACGGACAGTTACGAGCAGTACTTC
cdr3_aa: CASSSTDSYEQYF
v_call: TRBV7-9
d_call: .
j_call: TRBJ2-7
clone_size: .

cdr3_nt: TGCGCCAGCAGCTTGGCAGGGGAGACCCAGTACTTC
cdr3_aa: CASSLAGETQYF
v_call: TRBV5-1
d_call: .
j_call: TRBJ2-5
clone_size: .

cdr3_nt: TGTGCCAGCAGTAAGGGGCCAGAAGAGACCCAGTACTTC
cdr3_aa: CASSKGPEETQYF
v_call: TRBV6-2/TRBV6-3
d_call: .
j_call: TRBJ2-5
clone_size: .

cdr3_nt: TGTGCCAGCACCGGAACCCCAGGGAACTATGGCTACACCTTC
cdr3_aa: CASTGTPGNYGYTF
v_call: TRBV28
d_call: .
j_call: TRBJ1-2
clone_size: .

cdr3_nt: TGCGCCAGCAGCCCCGTAGGGGCAACTAATGAAAAACTGTTTTTT
cdr3_aa: CASSPVGATNEKLFF
v_call: TRBV4-3
d_call: .
j_call: TRBJ1-4
clone_size: .

cdr3_nt: TGTGCCAGCAGTCCTGTTGGCGGATCCTCCTACGAGCAGTACTTC
cdr3_aa: CASSPVGGSSYEQYF
v_call: TRBV6-5
d_call: .
j_call: TRBJ2-7
clone_size: once

cdr3_nt: TGTGCCAGCAGCCGACGGGGTAGCGGCTCCTACGAGCAGTACTTC
cdr3_aa: CASSRRGSGSYEQYF
v_call: TRBV6-5
d_call: .
j_call: TRBJ2-7
clone_size: few

cdr3_nt: TGCAGCGTCGCATCCGGACATTTTGTCTATGGCTACACCTTC
cdr3_aa: CSVASGHFVYGYTF
v_call: TRBV29-1
d_call: .
j_call: TRBJ1-2
clone_size: .

cdr3_nt: TGTGCCAGCAGCCAAGTGGGTAGCGGGGAGACCCAGTACTTC
cdr3_aa: CASSQVGSGETQYF
v_call: TRBV4-2
d_call: TRBD2
j_call: TRBJ2-5
clone_size: .

cdr3_nt: TGTGCCAGCAGCATGTTGGGCGGGAGCTACAATGAGCAGTTCTTC
cdr3_aa: CASSMLGGSYNEQFF
v_call: TRBV2
d_call: TRBD2
j_call: TRBJ2-1
clone_size: .

cdr3_nt: TGTGCCAGCAGCTTAGGGGGTCGGGACAGATTCTATCTAAGGACCCAGTACTTC
cdr3_aa: CASSLGGRDRFYLRTQYF
v_call: TRBV7-9
d_call: TRBD1
j_call: TRBJ2-5
clone_size: .

cdr3_nt: TGTGCCAGCAGCCCCCAGGCGAACATTGGAAACACCATATATTTT
cdr3_aa: CASSPQANIGNTIYF
v_call: TRBV6-6
d_call: .
j_call: TRBJ1-3
clone_size: .

cdr3_nt: TGTGCCAGCAGCCGGGACACCGTCTCTGGAAACACCATATATTTT
cdr3_aa: CASSRDTVSGNTIYF
v_call: TRBV2
d_call: .
j_call: TRBJ1-3
clone_size: once

cdr3_nt: TGTGCCAGCAGTATCGCCAGGGGGACAACTTACTATGGCTACACCTTC
cdr3_aa: CASSIARGTTYYGYTF
v_call: TRBV28
d_call: TRBD1
j_call: TRBJ1-2
clone_size: once

cdr3_nt: TGTGCCAGCAGCTTCACTGTCCACGAGACCCAGTACTTC
cdr3_aa: CASSFTVHETQYF
v_call: TRBV7-6
d_call: .
j_call: TRBJ2-5
clone_size: .

cdr3_nt: TGTGCCAGTATCCAGTTGAAAAACTACGAGCAGTACTTC
cdr3_aa: CASIQLKNYEQYF
v_call: TRBV19
d_call: .
j_call: TRBJ2-7
clone_size: .

cdr3_nt: TGTGCCAGCAGTTTAGGGACAAGGGAAAAACTGTTTTTT
cdr3_aa: CASSLGTREKLFF
v_call: TRBV27
d_call: .
j_call: TRBJ1-4
clone_size: once

cdr3_nt: TGTGCCAGCAGTCCCCCCGGTGACACCGGGGAGCTGTTTTTT
cdr3_aa: CASSPPGDTGELFF
v_call: TRBV6-6
d_call: .
j_call: TRBJ2-2
clone_size: .

cdr3_nt: TGTGCCAGTAGTATGAGGCCGCTGGGAGATACGCAGTATTTT
cdr3_aa: CASSMRPLGDTQYF
v_call: TRBV19
d_call: .
j_call: TRBJ2-3
clone_size: .

cdr3_nt: TGTGCCAGCAGCCAAGCGACAGGGAAGTTGAGGGAGCAGTACTTC
cdr3_aa: CASSQATGKLREQYF
v_call: TRBV7-9
d_call: TRBD1
j_call: TRBJ2-7
clone_size: .

cdr3_nt: TGTGCCAGCAGTAGGACTAGCGGGGGGATCGAGACCCAGTACTTC
cdr3_aa: CASSRTSGGIETQYF
v_call: TRBV6-2/TRBV6-3
d_call: TRBD2
j_call: TRBJ2-5
clone_size: .

cdr3_nt: TGTGCCAGCAGTGAAAGGGGGCCGGGAGGCTACACCTTC
cdr3_aa: CASSERGPGGYTF
v_call: TRBV6-1
d_call: TRBD1
j_call: TRBJ1-2
clone_size: .

cdr3_nt: TGTGCCAGCAGCTTAGGAGCTAGGAACAATGAGCAGTTCTTC
cdr3_aa: CASSLGARNNEQFF
v_call: TRBV7-2
d_call: .
j_call: TRBJ2-1
clone_size: .

cdr3_nt: TGTGCCAGCAGCTTAAACCGGGACAGGGTGTTAGAGCAGTACTTC
cdr3_aa: CASSLNRDRVLEQYF
v_call: TRBV11-2
d_call: TRBD1
j_call: TRBJ2-7
clone_size: .

cdr3_nt: TGCGCCAGCAGCCAAGAACTCTGGAGGCCTAATGAAAAACTGTTTTTT
cdr3_aa: CASSQELWRPNEKLFF
v_call: TRBV4-3
d_call: .
j_call: TRBJ1-4
clone_size: few

cdr3_nt: TGTGCCAGCAGCATCGCCGGGGACAATGAGCAGTTCTTC
cdr3_aa: CASSIAGDNEQFF
v_call: TRBV7-3
d_call: .
j_call: TRBJ2-1
clone_size: few

cdr3_nt: TGCAGCGTAAAATTAGAGGAGACGTATGGCTACACCTTC
cdr3_aa: CSVKLEETYGYTF
v_call: TRBV29-1
d_call: .
j_call: TRBJ1-2
clone_size: .

cdr3_nt: TGTGCCACCAGCAGAGATTTGTGGAGGAACACTGAAGCTTTCTTT
cdr3_aa: CATSRDLWRNTEAFF
v_call: TRBV15
d_call: .
j_call: TRBJ1-1
clone_size: .

cdr3_nt: TGTGCCAGCAGTTTGGGGGGTGTGAACACTGAAGCTTTCTTT
cdr3_aa: CASSLGGVNTEAFF
v_call: TRBV28
d_call: .
j_call: TRBJ1-1
clone_size: once

cdr3_nt: TGTGCCAGCAGCCACACCCAGGGACAGGGGAAAAATCAGCCCCAGCATTTT
cdr3_aa: CASSHTQGQGKNQPQHF
v_call: TRBV4-2
d_call: TRBD1
j_call: TRBJ1-5
clone_size: .

cdr3_nt: TGTGCCAGCAGCTTAGTTGGGACAGTTGATGGCTACACCTTC
cdr3_aa: CASSLVGTVDGYTF
v_call: TRBV7-2
d_call: TRBD1
j_call: TRBJ1-2
clone_size: .

cdr3_nt: TGTGCCAGCAGCCACGGGACAGGGGAAACTGAAGCTTTCTTT
cdr3_aa: CASSHGTGETEAFF
v_call: TRBV6-5
d_call: TRBD1
j_call: TRBJ1-1
clone_size: .

cdr3_nt: TGCAGCGTTGGAACCCCCGGGACAGAGGGCTACACCTTC
cdr3_aa: CSVGTPGTEGYTF
v_call: TRBV29-1
d_call: TRBD1
j_call: TRBJ1-2
clone_size: few

cdr3_nt: TGCGCCAGCAGCCTGGCACAGCAGCTATCCGATGAGCAGTTCTTC
cdr3_aa: CASSLAQQLSDEQFF
v_call: TRBV5-1
d_call: .
j_call: TRBJ2-1
clone_size: .

cdr3_nt: TGTGCTAGCAGCTTATCCCACAACAATGAGCAGTTCTTC
cdr3_aa: CASSLSHNNEQFF
v_call: TRBV7-7
d_call: .
j_call: TRBJ2-1
clone_size: few

cdr3_nt: TGTGCCAGCAGCCCGACAGTAAGTCATGGCTACACCTTC
cdr3_aa: CASSPTVSHGYTF
v_call: TRBV5-6
d_call: .
j_call: TRBJ1-2
clone_size: .

cdr3_nt: TGTGCTAGCAGCGCTAGCGGGAGCCGGGGGGATACGCAGTATTTT
cdr3_aa: CASSASGSRGDTQYF
v_call: TRBV7-7
d_call: TRBD2
j_call: TRBJ2-3
clone_size: .

cdr3_nt: TGTGCCAGCTGCCTGGGCAGGGCTAGCTACGAGCAGTACTTC
cdr3_aa: CASCLGRASYEQYF
v_call: TRBV6-5
d_call: .
j_call: TRBJ2-7
clone_size: .

cdr3_nt: TGTGCCAGCAGCTTAGCGGTTGGCGGAGGCACAGATACGCAGTATTTT
cdr3_aa: CASSLAVGGGTDTQYF
v_call: TRBV11-2
d_call: .
j_call: TRBJ2-3
clone_size: .

cdr3_nt: TGCGCCAGCAGCCAAGGGACAGGGGGCGCGGGAAAACTGTTTTTT
cdr3_aa: CASSQGTGGAGKLFF
v_call: TRBV4-1
d_call: TRBD1
j_call: TRBJ1-4
clone_size: .

cdr3_nt: TGTGCCAGTAGTATTCGGGGCGGGAGTACTTCAAGAGATACGCAGTATTTT
cdr3_aa: CASSIRGGSTSRDTQYF
v_call: TRBV19
d_call: TRBD2
j_call: TRBJ2-3
clone_size: .

cdr3_nt: TGTGCCAGCACTGGGAACAGGCTAACCGGCTATGGCTACACCTTC
cdr3_aa: CASTGNRLTGYGYTF
v_call: TRBV27
d_call: .
j_call: TRBJ1-2
clone_size: .

cdr3_nt: TGTGCCAGCTCACCAACAGGGGTACCTGGAAACACCATATATTTT
cdr3_aa: CASSPTGVPGNTIYF
v_call: TRBV18
d_call: TRBD1
j_call: TRBJ1-3
clone_size: .

cdr3_nt: TGTGCCATCAGTGAACCGGGGGGCAATCAGCCCCAGCATTTT
cdr3_aa: CAISEPGGNQPQHF
v_call: TRBV10-3
d_call: .
j_call: TRBJ1-5
clone_size: .

cdr3_nt: TGTGCCAGCAAACGGGACAGATTCACCTACGAGCAGTACTTC
cdr3_aa: CASKRDRFTYEQYF
v_call: TRBV7-2
d_call: TRBD1
j_call: TRBJ2-7
clone_size: .

cdr3_nt: TGCAGCGTTGCACAGGGCCACGAGCAGTACTTC
cdr3_aa: CSVAQGHEQYF
v_call: TRBV29-1
d_call: .
j_call: TRBJ2-7
clone_size: few

cdr3_nt: TGTGCCAGCAGCCTCCTCCCTAGCGGGTACTCTTTGGATACGCAGTATTTT
cdr3_aa: CASSLLPSGYSLDTQYF
v_call: TRBV7-3
d_call: TRBD2
j_call: TRBJ2-3
clone_size: .

cdr3_nt: TGCGCCAGCAGCCAAGATCCCAGAGGATACGAGCAGTACTTC
cdr3_aa: CASSQDPRGYEQYF
v_call: TRBV4-1
d_call: .
j_call: TRBJ2-7
clone_size: few

cdr3_nt: TGTGCCAGCAGCTTAGCAGGGGGCTCTGGGAATGAGCAGTTCTTC
cdr3_aa: CASSLAGGSGNEQFF
v_call: TRBV11-2
d_call: TRBD1
j_call: TRBJ2-1
clone_size: .